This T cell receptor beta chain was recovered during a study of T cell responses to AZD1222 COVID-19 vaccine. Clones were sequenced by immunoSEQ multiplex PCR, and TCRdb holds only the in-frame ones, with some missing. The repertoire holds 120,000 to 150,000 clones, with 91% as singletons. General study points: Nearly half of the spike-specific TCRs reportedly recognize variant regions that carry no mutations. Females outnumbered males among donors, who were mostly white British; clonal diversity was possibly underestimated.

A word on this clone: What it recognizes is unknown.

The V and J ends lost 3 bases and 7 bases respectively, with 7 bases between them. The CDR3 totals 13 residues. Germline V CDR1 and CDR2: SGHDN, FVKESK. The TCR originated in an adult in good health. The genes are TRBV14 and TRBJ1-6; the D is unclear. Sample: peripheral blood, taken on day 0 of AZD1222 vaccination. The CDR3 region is CASSQNQNSPLHF. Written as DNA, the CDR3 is TGTGCCAGCAGCCAGAACCAGAATTCACCCCTCCACTTT. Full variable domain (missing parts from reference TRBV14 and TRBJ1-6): EAGVTQFPSHSVIEKGQTVTLRCDPISGHDNLYWYRRVMGKEIKFLLHFVKESKQDESGMPNNRFLAERTGGTYSTLKVQPAELEDSGVYFCASSQNQNSPLHFGNGTRLTVT.